These 20 T cell receptor beta chains originate from one sample sequenced in a study of blood T cell repertoires in COVID-19. The data were produced by immunoSEQ multiplex PCR, yet TCRdb's version contains in-frame clones alone and is incomplete. The table records about 95,000 clones, more than 80% of them present only once. Input material: peripheral blood. Every receptor here comes from a human donor in a cohort sampled during active COVID-19.

This chain uses TRBV9 with TRBJ1-3; perhaps TRBD1 as D (6 bases). CDR1 is SGDLS and CDR2 is YYNGEE in the germline V gene. The CDR3 is 14 residues long. Trimming took off 3 bases at V and 4 bases at J, with 11 bases between the two ends. CDR3 loop: CASSATGTGNTIYF. DNA of the CDR3: TGTGCCAGCAGCGCGACAGGTACCGGAAACACCATATATTTT.

The chain joins TRBV10-3 to TRBJ2-1; D perhaps matches TRBD1 (5 bases). This CDR3 contains 19 residues. Germline V gene data show CDR1 as ENHRY and CDR2 as SYGVKD. V lost 0 bases, J lost 4 bases, and 22 bases lay in between. CDR3 coding DNA: TGTGCCATCAGTGAGTCCACTCAGGGTTTCCCTTCCATTTACAATGAGCAGTTCTTC. Translation: CAISESTQGFPSIYNEQFF.

The rearrangement joins TRBV12-5 to TRBJ2-7; D is uncertain. The CDR3 totals 14 residues. CDR1 and CDR2 from the germline V gene are LGHNT and FRNRAP. The V and J ends lost 4 bases and 0 bases respectively, with 10 bases between them. CDR3 in amino acids: CASGSRASSYEQYF. CDR3 bases: TGTGCTAGTGGTTCCCGAGCGTCCTCCTACGAGCAGTACTTC.

The chain has TRBV10-2 and TRBJ1-1; tentatively, D is TRBD1 (5 bases). V lost 6 bases, J lost 2 bases, and 13 bases lay in between. The germline gives CDR1 WSHSY, CDR2 SAAADI. The CDR3 contains 14 residues. The chain's CDR3 is CASSPRGGNTEAFF. As DNA, the CDR3 is TGCGCCAGCAGCCCGCGGGGGGGTAACACTGAAGCTTTCTTT.

V and J are TRBV27 and TRBJ2-1; 7 bases line up with TRBD2. Germline V CDR1 and CDR2: MNHEY, SMNVEV (reference sequence). J gave up 4 bases and V 6 bases, and 9 bases lay outside the gene matches. CDR3 length: 15 amino acids. CDR3 DNA sequence: TGTGCCAGCAGGGGGGAGGGTGGAGGATACAATGAGCAGTTCTTC. As protein: CASRGEGGGYNEQFF.

The chain is built from TRBV5-6 and TRBJ1-5; the match to TRBD1 covers 8 bases. The length of the CDR3 is 15 residues. Looked up from germline, CDR1 is SGHDT and CDR2 is YYEEEE. V lost 2 bases to trimming and J lost 5 bases; unmatched junction nucleotides: 6. CDR3 residues: CASSFFSGGHQPQHF. Written as DNA, the CDR3 is TGTGCCAGCAGCTTTTTTTCAGGGGGCCATCAGCCCCAGCATTTT.

This clone showed up just once. The V and J genes are TRBV27 and TRBJ2-1, with 14 bases identical to TRBD2. CDR3 size: 19 residues. V was clipped by 4 bases and J by 0 bases; unmatched bases: 8. Germline lookup yields CDR1 MNHEY and CDR2 SMNVEV (reference sequence). The CDR3 region is CASSSETSGRVPSYNEQFF. In DNA form, the CDR3 reads TGTGCCAGCAGTTCCGAGACTAGCGGGAGGGTCCCCTCCTACAATGAGCAGTTCTTC.

This clone was counted only a few times. The chain recombines TRBV3-1 (or the pseudogene TRBV3-2) with TRBJ1-1; no reliable D call. Germline V gene data show CDR1 as LGHDT and CDR2 as YNNKEL (reference sequence). The CDR3 length is 14 residues. Deletions cut 1 base from V and 6 bases from J, with 12 bases between. The CDR3 nucleotides are TGTGCCAGCAGCCAAGGTGCCGTTGGAGCTGAAGCTTTCTTT. Its protein is CASSQGAVGAEAFF.

V usage is TRBV28 and J usage is TRBJ1-1; unclear D gene. With 2 bases removed from V and 6 bases from J, the gap between germline ends came to 13 bases. Germline CDR1 and CDR2: MDHEN and SYDVKM. The CDR3 covers 14 residues. The CDR3 loop is CASSLEASGPEAFF. DNA for the CDR3: TGTGCCAGCAGTTTAGAGGCCAGTGGCCCTGAAGCTTTCTTT.

The V gene is TRBV19, the J gene TRBJ2-7, with TRBD1 as a possible D gene (5 bases). The V end was cut by 3 bases, the J end by 2 bases, with 14 bases between. The CDR3 loop spans 15 amino acids. The germline V gene has CDR1 LNHDA and CDR2 SQIVND (reference sequence). For the CDR3, the DNA is TGTGCCAGTAGTATCGGCCCAGGGTTAACCTACGAGCAGTACTTC. It translates to CASSIGPGLTYEQYF.

This clone was seen a single time. The V call is TRBV6-5, the J call TRBJ1-2; TRBD1 might be the D (6 bases). This CDR3 is 13 amino acids long. Germline V gene data show CDR1 as MNHEY and CDR2 as SVGAGI. The ends were cut back, 6 bases at V and 6 bases at J, with 14 bases in the middle. This CDR3 reads CASREGGGHGYTF. CDR3 bases: TGTGCCAGCAGGGAGGGGGGGGGCCATGGCTACACCTTC.

The chain uses TRBV5-1 and TRBJ2-2, with 7 bases aligning to TRBD1. The CDR3 is 14 amino acids. Per germline, CDR1 SGHRS and CDR2 YFSETQ. Trimming cost V 9 bases and J 0 bases; bases outside gene matches: 5. As DNA, the CDR3 is TGCGCCACCAGGGGACAGACGAACACCGGGGAGCTGTTTTTT. This encodes CATRGQTNTGELFF. The complete variable domain, with remaining parts taken from reference TRBV5-1 and TRBJ2-2, reads KAGVTQTPRYLIKTRGQQVTLSCSPISGHRSVSWYQQTPGQGLQFLFEYFSETQRNKGNFPGRFSGRQFSNSRSEMNVSTLELGDSALYLCATRGQTNTGELFFGEGSRLTVL.

This clone has just one count. The chain couples TRBV5-4 to TRBJ2-5; no firm D call. Germline lookup yields CDR1 SGHNT and CDR2 YYREEE (reference sequence). The CDR3 extends over 13 amino acids. The V and J ends lost 0 bases and 1 base respectively, with 4 bases between them. CDR3 nucleotides: TGTGCCAGCAGCTTGGCGGTCCAAGAGACCCAGTACTTC. Protein: CASSLAVQETQYF. Variable domain in full (rest from reference TRBV5-4 and TRBJ2-5): ETGVTQSPTHLIKTRGQQVTLRCSSQSGHNTVSWYQQALGQGPQFIFQYYREEENGRGNFPPRFSGLQFPNYSSELNVNALELDDSALYLCASSLAVQETQYFGPGTRLLVL.

The chain combines TRBV6-1 with TRBJ1-1; D perhaps matches TRBD1 (6 bases). V lost 7 bases to trimming and J lost 12 bases, with 15 bases between them. CDR1 is MNHNS, CDR2 SASEGT, per germline. The CDR3 loop spans 11 amino acids. CDR3 protein: CASNMGATTFF. For the CDR3, the DNA is TGTGCCAGCAACATGGGGGCTACGACTTTCTTT.

Only a few counts were recorded for this clone. The rearrangement joins TRBV21-1 to TRBJ2-7; TRBD1 is taken as the D call from the table, unchecked against the DNA. TRBV21-1 is termed a pseudogene. The CDR3 runs 16 residues. The CDR3 DNA is TGTGCCAGCAGCACCCGGGGAAGGGGGAAGTTATACGAGCAGTACTTC. As protein: CASSTRGRGKLYEQYF.

The rearrangement joins TRBV7-6 to TRBJ2-2; D gene unclear. The V end lost 1 base, the J end lost 1 base, and 7 bases lay between the germline ends. The CDR3 runs to 15 residues. CDR1 is SGHVS and CDR2 is FNYEAQ in the germline V gene. In DNA, the CDR3 is TGTGCCAGCAGCTTAGGAGGTGTGAACACCGGGGAGCTGTTTTTT. The encoded protein is CASSLGGVNTGELFF.

The gene calls are TRBV5-1 and TRBJ1-3; D perhaps matches TRBD1 (6 bases). Germline V lookup: CDR1 SGHRS, CDR2 YFSETQ. V lost 0 bases and J lost 8, with 18 bases in between. The CDR3 totals 16 residues. CDR3: CASSLESDRTGHTIYF. DNA for the CDR3: TGCGCCAGCAGCTTGGAATCGGACAGAACCGGCCACACCATATATTTT.

With respect to this clone: The junction and the germline gene differ at one end; a read error may be behind it. The J gene is TRBJ2-2, the V gene TRBV6-2 or TRBV6-3, with 7 bases matching TRBD1. This CDR3 comprises 19 residues. The germline CDR1 and CDR2 sequences are MNHEY and SVGEGT. CDR3 loop: CASSYSSTGINLTPGELFF. The CDR3 DNA reads TGTGCCAGCAGTTACTCTTCGACAGGGATTAACCTCACGCCCGGTGAGCTGTTTTTT.

This chain links TRBV29-1 with TRBJ2-3; D is undetermined. CDR1 is SQVTM, CDR2 ANQGSEA, per germline. V was shortened by 1 base and J by 1 base, with 3 bases between the two germline ends. This CDR3 is built from 12 residues. The CDR3: CSVEVGTDTQYF. CDR3 sequence (DNA): TGCAGCGTTGAAGTCGGCACAGATACGCAGTATTTT.

This clone was seen just once. The chain combines TRBV29-1 with TRBJ2-7; TRBD2 aligns across 12 bases. With 7 bases clipped from V and 1 base from J, the junction kept 2 bases outside the gene matches. Germline V CDR1 and CDR2: SQVTM, ANQGSEA. This CDR3 region has 13 residues. The CDR3 nucleotides read TGCAGCGGGACTAGCGGGGCTTCCTACGAGCAGTACTTC. It specifies CSGTSGASYEQYF.